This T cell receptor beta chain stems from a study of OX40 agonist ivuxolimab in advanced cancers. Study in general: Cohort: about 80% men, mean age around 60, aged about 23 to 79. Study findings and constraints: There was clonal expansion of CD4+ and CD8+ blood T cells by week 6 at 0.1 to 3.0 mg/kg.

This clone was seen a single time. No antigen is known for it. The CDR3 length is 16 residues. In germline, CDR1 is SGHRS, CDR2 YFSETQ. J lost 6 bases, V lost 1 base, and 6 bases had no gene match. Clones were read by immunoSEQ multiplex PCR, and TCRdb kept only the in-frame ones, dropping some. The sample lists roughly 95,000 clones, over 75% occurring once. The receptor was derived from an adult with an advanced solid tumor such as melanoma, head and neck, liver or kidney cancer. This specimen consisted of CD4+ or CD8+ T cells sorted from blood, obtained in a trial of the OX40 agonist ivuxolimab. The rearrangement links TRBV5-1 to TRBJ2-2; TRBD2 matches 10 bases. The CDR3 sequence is CASSLQSGRAAGELFF. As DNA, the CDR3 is TGCGCCAGCAGCTTGCAAAGCGGGAGGGCCGCCGGGGAGCTGTTTTTT.